This T cell receptor (beta chain) was found in a study of control samples from healthy donors and cancer patients (dated by TCRdb to the early 2020s). The library was prepared using the immunoSEQ multiplex PCR assay. What TCRdb holds here is the immuneACCESS table cut down to in-frame rearrangements. Part of the clones is not present; checked against another copy, under half of the missing clones reflect an unresolved V gene, and the others are unexplained. The table for this sample lists around 130,000 clones; about nine tenths of them were counted only once. Together, the top ten hold more than 6.5% of the sample. CDR1 and CDR2, per the germline V gene, are SQVTM and ANQGSEA. From the cysteine up to the phenylalanine, the CDR3 has a length of 13 residues. The DNA shown is the 39-base CDR3, in frame from base 1. V gives up 3 bases and J gives up 0 bases, and the segment between their germline ends measures 8 bases.

For this clone: Its antigen is still unknown. Base-call qualities are not available, and no considerably larger clone is one nucleotide away.

The sequencing sample was made of PBMCs. The clonotype comes from a man between 45 and 60 years old with head and neck cancer. The sequence is built from TRBV29-1 and TRBJ2-5; too little of a D gene remains to name it. Here the CDR3 is given as CSVDSLDQETQYF. DNA sequence: TGCAGCGTTGACTCTTTAGACCAAGAGACCCAGTACTTC.